This T cell receptor (beta chain) was documented in a study of blood T cell repertoires in COVID-19. Germline CDR1 and CDR2: GTSNPN and SVGIG (reference sequence). The CDR3 loop spans 12 amino acids. Between the trimmed V and J ends, which lost 0 bases and 6 bases, there was a span of 5 bases. Only in-frame clones appear in the TCRdb table, and some are missing; sequencing was by immunoSEQ multiplex PCR. The data hold about 370,000 clones, with approximately 90% observed a single time. The chain combines TRBV30 with TRBJ1-4; D is uncertain. The receptor was derived from a woman aged 40-49 years who had been exposed to COVID-19. The sample consisted of PBMCs or T cells enriched from blood (not recorded which). Here the CDR3 DNA reads TGTGCCTGGAGTGTACTGGATGAAAAACTGTTTTTT. Encoded protein: CAWSVLDEKLFF.